This T cell receptor beta chain was sequenced during a study of T cell clones after liver transplantation (dated 2019 in TCRdb). For context, the study as a whole: The samples were obtained from ITN030ST, a randomized trial that attempted immunosuppression withdrawal within 2 years after liver transplantation. Donor-reactive T cell clones were identified by TCRbeta sequencing following a pre-transplant mixed lymphocyte reaction and were subsequently tracked in post-transplant blood. Third party-reactive TCRbeta sequences from pre-transplant MLRs were also identified as an antigen-independent comparator for donor-reactive sequences. Of the eight recipients, a few were HCV-positive, while the remaining recipients had been transplanted for non-autoimmune, non-viral indications. No induction therapy was given to the subjects, and standard immunosuppression was administered until randomization at 12-24 months post-transplant. Tolerance was defined as complete immunosuppression withdrawal for at least one year with no rise in liver enzymes beyond twice the upper limit of normal. Blood samples were collected pre-transplant, pre-randomization before withdrawal, and post-randomization after either complete withdrawal or failed withdrawal. The studied cohort comprised 8 liver transplant recipients, 3 classified as tolerant and 5 as non-tolerant. Points the paper makes about the study in general: A significant post-transplant decrease in circulating donor-reactive CD4 TCRbeta sequences was observed in most of the 8 subjects, irrespective of tolerance or HCV status. The conclusions were preliminary, being limited by small, heterogeneous patient numbers and by non-standardized post-transplant time points. Donor-reactive sequences decreased more than third party-reactive sequences, which suggests partial antigen-specific deletion that was not related to withdrawal success. Without allograft tissue specimens, donor-reactive T cells may have migrated into the graft rather than being deleted. When repertoire turnover was taken into account, detection of donor-reactive sequences was significantly reduced in 7 of 8 subjects for CD4 and in 8 of 8 subjects for CD8. Low numbers of available donor cells limited the measurable donor-reactive repertoire in a couple of subjects.

Frozen genomic DNA underwent high-throughput TCRbeta CDR3 sequencing by immunoSEQ, including PCR amplification, mapping, bias correction and internal controls. The authors' analysis ran thus. Only productive rearrangements were retained, and each unique TCRbeta sequence was defined by its CDR3 nucleotide sequence together with its V and J gene. Donor-reactive sequences required at least 5-fold expansion in CFSE-low cells versus unstimulated pre-transplant cells and at least 0.01% frequency. Per-subject minimum frequency thresholds, based on the lowest-template unstimulated sample, ensured at least 90% detection power. Jensen-Shannon divergence between the top 1000 TCRbeta sequences post- versus pre-transplant served as the measure of repertoire turnover. Two-sided Fisher's exact tests were used to test for changes in the detection of donor-reactive sequences. Imported from immuneACCESS, the table was reduced by TCRdb to in-frame sequences with V and J called. These copies leave out some clones; in studies compared against another copy, an unresolved V gene accounts for under half, and the cause of the remainder is not known. D and trimming come from the DNA, and the V and J calls and clone size come from that table. In this sample the table shows about 80,000 clones, roughly four fifths of which occur a single time. The ten most abundant clones make up roughly 0.44% of the sample.

In the germline V gene (reference sequence), CDR1 corresponds to SEHNR and CDR2 to FQNEAQ. The junction carries 17 bases between V and J, which are trimmed by 1 base and 4 bases respectively. The CDR3, cysteine through phenylalanine, is 17 amino acids long. The kept DNA is CDR3 alone, 51 bases in frame from the first base. This clone was seen more than once but under ten times. No cognate antigen has been identified for it. No quality values exist for individual bases; no much larger clone is one base distant. Thawed unstimulated PBMCs were stained for CD3, CD4 and CD8 and FACS-sorted into CD3+CD4+ and CD3+CD8+ populations. Randomization to immunosuppression withdrawal applied to every one of the 8 studied subjects. Genomic DNA was isolated with the Qiagen DNeasy Blood and Tissue Kit.

This chain joins TRBV7-9 to TRBJ1-5; the D gene cannot be resolved reliably. The sample in question was CD4+ T cells from blood, obtained almost 47 months after liver transplant. This clonotype originated in a human patient who received a liver transplant. A transplant means some T cells may be of graft donor rather than patient origin. Read as DNA, the sequence is TGTGCCAGCAGCTTAGAGTCTGCCTTTCTCTCGAATCAGCCCCAGCATTTT. Its amino acids are CASSLESAFLSNQPQHF.